This T cell receptor beta chain was recovered during a study of shared clonotypes between healthy human individuals. Overall study findings and caveats: An expected dependence of interdonor clonotype sharing on sequencing depth was noted. Genetic and exposure-history diversity was limited by the small donor number.

Assay used: immunoSEQ multiplex PCR; TCRdb lists only in-frame clones, some missing. The sample carries approximately 470,000 clones, over 70% recorded once. Remarks on this clone: Its antigen is not known.

Germline V gene data show CDR1 as MGHRA and CDR2 as YSYEKL. After removal of 1 base from V and 1 base from J, the junction contained 3 bases not matched to a gene. The CDR3 loop spans 15 amino acids. This clonotype was obtained from a woman aged 40 to 50 in good health. Some clones in this sample may be carry-over from other donors' samples. The sample taken for sequencing was PBMCs. This chain links TRBV4-1 with TRBJ1-1, with 7 bases matching TRBD1. The CDR3 sequence is CASSQVGTANTEAFF. CDR3 DNA: TGCGCCAGCAGCCAAGTGGGGACAGCGAACACTGAAGCTTTCTTT.